This T cell receptor (beta chain) was recorded in a study of radiotherapy plus CTLA-4 blockade in lung cancer. This CDR3 spans 14 amino acids. Trimming removed 1 base from V and 5 bases from J, with 11 bases in between. In germline, CDR1 is SGHTA, CDR2 FQGNSA. Repertoires were generated with immunoSEQ multiplex PCR, while TCRdb's copy carries only in-frame clones and drops some. The table records 40,000 to 45,000 clones, 60% to 80% of them present only once. The rearrangement joins TRBV7-2 to TRBJ2-5; D is possibly TRBD1 (5 bases). This TCR derives from a human donor with non-small cell lung cancer whose response to radiotherapy plus ipilimumab could not be evaluated. Sequences were derived from peripheral blood, sampled from a patient treated with radiotherapy plus ipilimumab. The DNA for the CDR3 is TGTGCCAGCAGCTTAGTTGGGGCCTCGGAGACCCAGTACTTC. Amino acid sequence: CASSLVGASETQYF.